Listed below are T cell receptor beta chains from one sample, sequenced in a study of T cell responses to AZD1222 COVID-19 vaccine. Here immunoSEQ multiplex PCR was the method, and the copy in TCRdb shows in-frame clones only, minus some. The sample yields under 200,000 clones, 94% seen once. Material: peripheral blood, obtained on day 0 of AZD1222 vaccination. These receptors originate from an adult in good health. Both conserved end residues are part of each CDR3. The D gene is left open where the match is weak. Where a row states a size, it is once, few, many or the class of an expanded clone; other rows omit it.

d_call j_call cdr3_length clone_size v_call cdr3_aa cdr3_nt
TRBD1 TRBJ2-7 14 . TRBV6-5 CASKGGTGLNEQYF TGTGCCAGCAAAGGGGGGACAGGGTTAAACGAGCAGTACTTC
TRBD2 TRBJ2-7 16 . TRBV28 CASSFVLGTSGYEQYF TGTGCCAGCAGTTTCGTGTTAGGAACTAGCGGTTACGAGCAGTACTTC
. TRBJ2-7 12 once TRBV5-1 CASSLNGYEQYF TGCGCCAGCAGCTTGAATGGCTACGAGCAGTACTTC
. TRBJ1-2 13 . TRBV5-1 CASSTGSAYGYTF TGCGCCAGCAGCACCGGGTCGGCATATGGCTACACCTTC
. TRBJ1-5 15 . TRBV3-1/TRBV3-2 CASSQGVHPNQPQHF TGTGCCAGCAGCCAAGGTGTCCACCCTAATCAGCCCCAGCATTTT
. TRBJ1-1 13 . TRBV19 CASSYTQGSEAFF TGTGCCAGTAGTTACACCCAGGGCTCTGAAGCTTTCTTT
TRBD2 TRBJ2-1 16 once TRBV4-2 CASSHPSAGGLNEQFF TGTGCCAGCAGCCACCCGTCTGCGGGAGGGCTCAATGAGCAGTTCTTC
TRBD2 TRBJ2-1 15 . TRBV19 CASTVLAGTYNEQFF TGTGCCAGTACCGTACTAGCGGGCACCTACAATGAGCAGTTCTTC
. TRBJ1-4 14 . TRBV19 CASSMLGLAEKLFF TGTGCCAGTAGTATGTTGGGACTTGCGGAAAAACTGTTTTTT
. TRBJ1-5 14 . TRBV6-5 CASGRVFSNQPQHF TGTGCCAGCGGGAGGGTTTTTAGCAATCAGCCCCAGCATTTT
. TRBJ2-3 14 . TRBV30 CAWIDPGRKDTQYF TGTGCCTGGATAGATCCGGGAAGGAAAGATACGCAGTATTTT
TRBD2 TRBJ2-4 14 . TRBV6-2/TRBV6-3 CASSFAGASNIQYF TGTGCCAGCAGTTTCGCGGGAGCGTCGAACATTCAGTACTTC
TRBD1 TRBJ1-2 15 . TRBV6-5 CASSHGQGRDYGYTF TGTGCCAGCAGCCATGGACAGGGGAGGGACTATGGCTACACCTTC
. TRBJ2-5 15 . TRBV7-2 CASSLAGPRAGTQYF TGTGCCAGCAGCTTAGCCGGGCCCAGAGCCGGGACCCAGTACTTC
. TRBJ2-3 18 . TRBV19 CASSIARPGSGGTDTQYF TGTGCCAGTAGTATTGCTCGGCCGGGCTCCGGAGGAACAGATACGCAGTATTTT
. TRBJ2-2 13 many TRBV6-4 CASSDGSTGELFF TGTGCCAGCAGTGACGGGAGCACCGGGGAGCTGTTTTTT
. TRBJ2-1 13 . TRBV19 CASSTSHANEQFF TGTGCCAGTAGTACATCCCACGCAAATGAGCAGTTCTTC
. TRBJ1-4 14 . TRBV28 CASSLSGLKEKLFF TGTGCCAGCAGTTTATCGGGACTAAAAGAAAAACTGTTTTTT
. TRBJ1-1 13 . TRBV11-2 CASSSPPNTEAFF TGTGCCAGCAGCTCCCCGCCGAACACTGAAGCTTTCTTT
. TRBJ1-3 13 . TRBV5-5 CASSLGSGNTIYF TGTGCCAGCAGCTTGGGCTCTGGAAACACCATATATTTT
. TRBJ2-2 13 few TRBV10-1 CASSPTVTGELFF TGCGCCAGCAGCCCGACGGTCACCGGGGAGCTGTTTTTT
. TRBJ1-2 14 . TRBV3-1/TRBV3-2 CATKRAGEGYGYTF TGTGCCACCAAGAGGGCAGGGGAAGGCTATGGCTACACCTTC
TRBD2 TRBJ2-1 17 . TRBV19 CASTPTVGGRPYNEQFF TGTGCCAGTACCCCCACTGTTGGCGGGAGGCCCTACAATGAGCAGTTCTTC
. TRBJ1-1 15 . TRBV2 CTSRGDWRGNTEAFF TGTACCAGCCGGGGGGATTGGAGGGGAAACACTGAAGCTTTCTTT
. TRBJ1-5 13 . TRBV7-2 CASSLRSNQPQHF TGTGCCAGCAGCTTACGTTCCAATCAGCCCCAGCATTTT
TRBD1 TRBJ2-7 18 . TRBV6-2/TRBV6-3 CASSPNRRQGDRTYEQYF TGTGCCAGCAGTCCCAACCGAAGACAGGGAGATCGCACCTACGAGCAGTACTTC
. TRBJ2-7 13 . TRBV7-9 CASSSATGWEQYF TGTGCCAGCAGCTCGGCCACCGGGTGGGAGCAGTACTTC
TRBD1 TRBJ2-1 20 . TRBV29-1 CSVEGNPGTGGSPPVNEQFF TGCAGCGTTGAAGGCAACCCCGGGACAGGGGGATCCCCACCCGTCAATGAGCAGTTCTTC
. TRBJ2-7 13 . TRBV12-3/TRBV12-4 CASTLTDSYEQYF TGTGCCAGCACCCTGACTGATTCCTACGAGCAGTACTTC
. TRBJ1-5 13 . TRBV4-2 CASSQSGNQPQHF TGTGCCAGCAGCCAATCCGGGAATCAGCCCCAGCATTTT
TRBD1 TRBJ2-2 16 . TRBV11-3 CASTNRQGRRTGELFF TGTGCCAGCACCAACCGACAGGGGAGGAGGACCGGGGAGCTGTTTTTT
TRBD2 TRBJ2-7 14 once TRBV10-3 CAIRKTSASYEQYF TGTGCCATCAGAAAGACTAGCGCCTCCTACGAGCAGTACTTC
. TRBJ1-6 14 . TRBV18 CASSPPSLHSPLHF TGTGCCAGCTCACCACCGTCTTTACATTCACCCCTCCACTTT
TRBD2 TRBJ2-5 15 . TRBV5-4 CASSLEASGKETQYF TGTGCCAGCAGCTTGGAAGCTAGCGGTAAAGAGACCCAGTACTTC
. TRBJ1-3 15 . TRBV15 CATSRDRVSGNTIYF TGTGCCACCAGCAGAGACAGGGTGTCAGGAAACACCATATATTTT
. TRBJ2-3 15 . TRBV6-2/TRBV6-3 CASSRLTSFTDTQYF TGTGCCAGCAGTCGGCTCACATCTTTCACAGATACGCAGTATTTT
. TRBJ1-2 15 . TRBV5-5 CASSLGGRNTYGYTF TGTGCCAGCAGCTTGGGCGGCAGGAACACTTATGGCTACACCTTC
. TRBJ1-2 13 . TRBV2 CASSDQGIYGYTF TGTGCCAGCAGTGATCAGGGGATCTATGGCTACACCTTC
. TRBJ1-3 13 . TRBV2 CASRRGSGNTIYF TGTGCCTCCCGACGGGGCTCTGGAAACACCATATATTTT
. TRBJ1-2 12 . TRBV5-1 CASSRENYGYTF TGCGCCAGCTCGAGGGAGAACTATGGCTACACCTTC
TRBD1 TRBJ1-2 14 . TRBV19 CASLQDRDNYGYTF TGTGCCAGTCTTCAGGACAGGGATAACTATGGCTACACCTTC
. TRBJ1-3 16 . TRBV9 CASSVGAQPSGNTIYF TGTGCCAGCAGCGTAGGCGCACAGCCTTCTGGAAACACCATATATTTT
. TRBJ2-1 16 . TRBV5-1 CASSLGRDSSYNEQFF TGCGCCAGCAGCTTAGGGCGGGACAGCTCCTACAATGAGCAGTTCTTC
. TRBJ1-1 13 . TRBV5-1 CASSLGGSPEAFF TGCGCCAGCAGCTTGGGGGGGAGCCCTGAAGCTTTCTTT
. TRBJ2-5 12 . TRBV12-3/TRBV12-4 CASSLPRETQYF TGTGCCAGCAGTCTACCCAGAGAGACCCAGTACTTC
TRBD1 TRBJ1-5 13 . TRBV14 CASSLTGGQPQHF TGTGCCAGCAGCCTTACAGGGGGTCAGCCCCAGCATTTT
TRBD2 TRBJ2-1 15 . TRBV7-9 CATERGTSGANEQFF TGTGCCACGGAACGAGGGACTAGCGGGGCGAATGAGCAGTTCTTC
. TRBJ1-1 11 . TRBV6-5 CASSDGVGAFF TGTGCCAGCAGCGACGGTGTAGGAGCTTTCTTT
. TRBJ2-3 11 . TRBV27 CASLGTDTQYF TGTGCCAGCTTAGGGACGGATACGCAGTATTTT
. TRBJ1-1 12 . TRBV3-1/TRBV3-2 CASSVSRGKAFF TGTGCCAGCAGCGTAAGCAGGGGTAAAGCTTTCTTT
TRBD1 TRBJ1-2 14 . TRBV28 CASVAGGDPYGYTF TGTGCCAGTGTGGCAGGGGGCGACCCCTATGGCTACACCTTC
TRBD1 TRBJ1-5 15 . TRBV19 CASKIRGTFNQPQHF TGTGCCAGTAAGATCAGGGGGACATTCAATCAGCCCCAGCATTTT
. TRBJ1-2 14 . TRBV18 CASSALNPGDGYTF TGTGCCAGCTCAGCATTAAACCCGGGGGATGGCTACACCTTC
. TRBJ1-1 15 once TRBV5-1 CASSSKRLTGTEAFF TGCGCCAGCAGCTCCAAGCGACTCACGGGCACTGAAGCTTTCTTT
. TRBJ2-7 11 . TRBV5-1 CASSPGSEQYF TGCGCCAGCAGCCCTGGGTCCGAGCAGTACTTC
. TRBJ2-7 13 once TRBV19 CASSILQIYEQYF TGTGCCAGTAGTATACTACAGATTTACGAGCAGTACTTC
TRBD1 TRBJ1-4 16 . TRBV9 CASSAETGERGEKLFF TGTGCCAGCAGCGCTGAAACAGGGGAACGGGGCGAAAAACTGTTTTTT